The rows below give T cell receptor beta chains drawn from one sample of a study of cytomegalovirus exposure and HLA in healthy donors. The protocol was immunoSEQ multiplex PCR, while the TCRdb copy is restricted to in-frame clones and leaves out a portion. The sample shows 150,000 to 200,000 clones, around four fifths of them seen only once. Sequencing was done on a sample of PBMCs. The receptors were sampled from a man younger than 45 in good health and CMV-seropositive. The CDR3 runs from the conserved cysteine through the conserved F or W. The D gene is left open where the match is weak. The listing skips clone size in some rows; elsewhere it reads once, few, many or a size class.

d_call | cdr3_length | clone_size | j_call | v_call | cdr3_nt | cdr3_aa
TRBD2 | 15 | . | TRBJ2-7 | TRBV7-9 | TGTGCCAGCAGCTTAGGTAGCGGGAACTCCTACGAGCAGTACTTC | CASSLGSGNSYEQYF
. | 15 | once | TRBJ1-2 | TRBV9 | TGTGCCAGCAGCGTAGAGGCAGGGTATAACTATGGCTACACCTTC | CASSVEAGYNYGYTF
TRBD1 | 14 | . | TRBJ1-5 | TRBV2 | TGTGCCAGCAGTGACAGGGGGACGGGGCAGCCCCAGCATTTT | CASSDRGTGQPQHF
TRBD1 | 15 | . | TRBJ2-3 | TRBV19 | TGTGCCAGTAGTAGCGGACAGGGTGGAACAGATACGCAGTATTTT | CASSSGQGGTDTQYF
TRBD2 | 15 | . | TRBJ2-7 | TRBV6-6 | TGTGCCAGCAGACCCACTAGCGGGGGGGCTTACGAGCAGTACTTC | CASRPTSGGAYEQYF
TRBD2 | 15 | . | TRBJ2-5 | TRBV5-1 | TGCGCCAGCAGCTTGGCTGGGGGGGTCCAAGAGACCCAGTACTTC | CASSLAGGVQETQYF
. | 13 | . | TRBJ1-5 | TRBV4-3 | TGCGCCAGCAGCCAAGCTTATAATCAGCCCCAGCATTTT | CASSQAYNQPQHF
. | 11 | . | TRBJ2-7 | TRBV7-6 | TGTGCCAGCGGTAGCTCCTACGAGCAGTACTTC | CASGSSYEQYF
. | 11 | . | TRBJ2-5 | TRBV11-2 | TGTGCCGGCAGGAATGCGGAGACCCAGTACTTC | CAGRNAETQYF
. | 13 | . | TRBJ2-1 | TRBV7-9 | TGTGCCAGCAGCTTCGGGGTCTACAATGAGCAGTTCTTC | CASSFGVYNEQFF
. | 15 | . | TRBJ2-5 | TRBV29-1 | TGCAGCGTTGAAGATCAGGGCAGATTGCAAGAGACCCAGTACTTC | CSVEDQGRLQETQYF
. | 15 | . | TRBJ2-5 | TRBV6-5 | TGTGCCAGCAGTTACGGGGGGGGGCAAAGAGAGACCCAGTACTTC | CASSYGGGQRETQYF
. | 15 | . | TRBJ1-4 | TRBV28 | TGTGCCAGCAGTTCGCAGGGTAGAGCTAATGAAAAACTGTTTTTT | CASSSQGRANEKLFF
. | 12 | . | TRBJ1-2 | TRBV6-5 | TGTGCCAGCACCCTAGGGGGATATGGCTACACCTTC | CASTLGGYGYTF
TRBD1 | 15 | few | TRBJ2-7 | TRBV18 | TGTGCCAGCTCACCGGGACAGGGGGCAGGCTACGAGCAGTACTTC | CASSPGQGAGYEQYF
. | 14 | . | TRBJ2-1 | TRBV6-1 | TGTGCCAGCAGTGAAGCGCGATACTACAATGAGCAGTTCTTC | CASSEARYYNEQFF
. | 13 | . | TRBJ1-1 | TRBV7-3 | TGTGCCAGCAGCCCGGCGGCGCGGGCCGAGGCTTTCTTT | CASSPAARAEAFF
TRBD1 | 13 | . | TRBJ2-7 | TRBV5-6 | TGTGCCAGCAGCGGGGACAGGGCCTACGAGCAGTACTTC | CASSGDRAYEQYF
TRBD2 | 14 | . | TRBJ2-1 | TRBV6-5 | TGTGCCAGCAGTTACGGAGCGGGGGGGTATGAGCAGTTCTTC | CASSYGAGGYEQFF
TRBD2 | 14 | . | TRBJ2-5 | TRBV7-8 | TGTGCCAGCAGCTTAGGGACTAGCAAAGAGACCCAGTACTTC | CASSLGTSKETQYF
TRBD1 | 15 | . | TRBJ2-7 | TRBV6-5 | TGTGCCAGCAGTTACGGGCAGGGGGCGACGTACGAGCAGTACTTC | CASSYGQGATYEQYF
TRBD1 | 13 | . | TRBJ1-4 | TRBV14 | TGTGCCAGCCGGACAGGGAATAATGAAAAACTGTTTTTT | CASRTGNNEKLFF
TRBD1 | 13 | . | TRBJ1-2 | TRBV10-3 | TGTGCCACCACCCGACAGGGGGCGGATGGCTACACCTTC | CATTRQGADGYTF
. | 15 | . | TRBJ2-5 | TRBV6-6 | TGTGCCAGCAGGCCCGTAGGGGGGGTTGGAGAGACCCAGTACTTC | CASRPVGGVGETQYF
. | 14 | . | TRBJ2-3 | TRBV6-5 | TGTGCCAGCAGGACCCCTGGAGGGGCAGATACGCAGTATTTT | CASRTPGGADTQYF
TRBD1 | 14 | . | TRBJ2-1 | TRBV6-5 | TGTGCCAGCAGTACCCTCCCGACAGGGGGCGCACAGTTCTTC | CASSTLPTGGAQFF
. | 13 | . | TRBJ2-4 | TRBV7-9 | TGTGCCAGCAGCCGCGGACAGCTAAACATTCAGTACTTC | CASSRGQLNIQYF
. | 15 | few | TRBJ2-1 | TRBV11-2 | TGTGCCAGCAGCCAAGACACTCAGGCCCACAATGAGCAGTTCTTC | CASSQDTQAHNEQFF
. | 14 | . | TRBJ1-5 | TRBV7-2 | TGTGCCAGCAGCTTAGCGATTTCGGGACAGCCCCAGCATTTT | CASSLAISGQPQHF
TRBD1 | 16 | . | TRBJ2-7 | TRBV18 | TGTGCCAGCTCACCCCCCCCAGGGGGATTGTCCTACGAGCAGTACTTC | CASSPPPGGLSYEQYF
TRBD1 | 16 | . | TRBJ2-7 | TRBV7-2 | TGTGCCAGCAGCTTAGCTCCGGGACAGGGGGCTTACGAGCAGTACTTC | CASSLAPGQGAYEQYF
. | 11 | . | TRBJ2-7 | TRBV7-9 | TGTGCCAGCAGCCCGGGGTTCGAGCAGTACTTC | CASSPGFEQYF
. | 12 | many | TRBJ2-7 | TRBV12-1 | TGTGCCGGGTCACCAGGGGCGGGCGAGCAGTACTTC | CAGSPGAGEQYF
. | 17 | . | TRBJ2-3 | TRBV18 | TGTGCCAGCTCCCCTGGACTACACCTTCTTAACACAGATACGCAGTATTTT | CASSPGLHLLNTDTQYF
. | 11 | . | TRBJ2-1 | TRBV19 | TGTGCCAGTAGCCTCTACAATGAGCAGTTCTTC | CASSLYNEQFF
TRBD1 | 15 | . | TRBJ1-2 | TRBV4-3 | TGCGCCAGCAGCCAAGAATGGACAGGGCGGGATGGCTACACCTTC | CASSQEWTGRDGYTF
. | 15 | . | TRBJ1-2 | TRBV5-1 | TGCGCCAGCAGCTTGGAAAGTTTCGGGGGTGGAAGCTACACCTTC | CASSLESFGGGSYTF
TRBD1 | 14 | . | TRBJ1-3 | TRBV7-8 | TGTGCCAGTCTAACAGGGGTCTCTGGAAACACCATATATTTT | CASLTGVSGNTIYF
. | 14 | once | TRBJ1-2 | TRBV6-5 | TGTGCCAGCAGTAGGACGGGAAGTAACTATGGCTACACCTTC | CASSRTGSNYGYTF
. | 13 | . | TRBJ1-2 | TRBV7-2 | TGTGCCAGCAGCCTCGGGGGGAACTATGGCTACACCTTC | CASSLGGNYGYTF
TRBD2 | 15 | . | TRBJ2-3 | TRBV14 | TGTGCCAGCAGCCAAGGGGAGGGGTACCCAGATACGCAGTATTTT | CASSQGEGYPDTQYF
TRBD2 | 15 | . | TRBJ2-1 | TRBV11-3 | TGTGCCAGCAGCCGCCTAGCGGGGGGTCCAAATGAGCAGTTCTTC | CASSRLAGGPNEQFF
. | 14 | . | TRBJ2-7 | TRBV16 | TGTGCCAGCAGCCGGGCGGGACAGTCCTACGAGCAGTACTTC | CASSRAGQSYEQYF
TRBD1 | 14 | . | TRBJ2-2 | TRBV7-9 | TGTGCCAGCAGCGTAGACAGGGTCTCCAGGGAGCTGTTTTTT | CASSVDRVSRELFF
TRBD1 | 11 | . | TRBJ2-1 | TRBV6-1 | TGTGCCAGCAGAAGCCGGGACAGACAGTTCTTC | CASRSRDRQFF
TRBD1 | 15 | . | TRBJ1-4 | TRBV7-2 | TGTGCCAGCAGCTCAACAGGGGGCGTGGGGGAAAAACTGTTTTTT | CASSSTGGVGEKLFF
TRBD1 | 15 | . | TRBJ1-2 | TRBV4-3 | TGCGCCAGCAGCCGGTCGTCAGGGGGCCTCTATGGCTACACCTTC | CASSRSSGGLYGYTF
. | 12 | . | TRBJ1-2 | TRBV5-1 | TGCGCCAGCAGCTTGGACAGCTATGGCTACACCTTC | CASSLDSYGYTF
TRBD1 | 14 | . | TRBJ1-6 | TRBV9 | TGTGCCAGCAGCCGACAGGGAGGAGAATCACCCCTCCACTTT | CASSRQGGESPLHF
. | 15 | . | TRBJ1-6 | TRBV19 | TGTGCCAGTAGTGAAGCTGTCTCCTATAATTCACCCCTCCACTTT | CASSEAVSYNSPLHF
. | 14 | . | TRBJ2-3 | TRBV7-8 | TGTGCCAGCCAGGGGGGATTTAGCACAGATACGCAGTATTTT | CASQGGFSTDTQYF
. | 15 | few | TRBJ1-1 | TRBV9 | TGTGCCAGCAGCACTCCACAGGGAAATCCAACTGAAGCTTTCTTT | CASSTPQGNPTEAFF
TRBD1 | 13 | . | TRBJ2-3 | TRBV6-5 | TGTGCCAGCAGCTTACAGGGGTTAGATACGCAGTATTTT | CASSLQGLDTQYF
TRBD2 | 15 | . | TRBJ2-4 | TRBV6-1 | TGTGCCAGCTACGGATGGGGGGGGAAAAGGAACATTCAGTACTTC | CASYGWGGKRNIQYF